A single sample gave rise to the 4 T cell receptor beta chains below, sequenced in a study of blood T cell repertoires in COVID-19. Assay: immunoSEQ multiplex PCR; the TCRdb copy retains only in-frame clones and omits some. Of about 15,000 clones listed, 65% to 85% were seen once; the top ten hold 13% to 15%. The source material was peripheral blood. Receptors originate from a human donor in a cohort sampled during active COVID-19.

V usage is TRBV28 and J usage is TRBJ2-7; TRBD1 agrees at 7 bases. There are 14 residues in the CDR3. With V trimmed by 3 bases and J by 0 bases, 2 bases remained unmatched. Germline values: CDR1 MDHEN, CDR2 SYDVKM. CDR3: CASSLAGGSYEQYF. The CDR3 region has the DNA TGTGCCAGCAGTTTGGCAGGGGGCTCCTACGAGCAGTACTTC.

This sequence joins TRBV7-8 and TRBJ1-1, with TRBD1 as a possible D gene (6 bases). The CDR3 consists of 13 residues. Germline-derived CDR1 and CDR2 are SGHVS and FQNEAQ. Trimming removed 5 bases from V and 4 bases from J, with 11 bases in between. CDR3 loop: CASSITGSTEAFF. In DNA form, the CDR3 reads TGTGCCAGCAGCATCACAGGGTCCACTGAAGCTTTCTTT. Supplemented by reference TRBV7-8 and TRBJ1-1, the full variable domain reads GAGVSQSPRYKVAKRGQDVALRCDPISGHVSLFWYQQALGQGPEFLTYFQNEAQLDKSGLPSDRFFAERPEGSVSTLKIQRTQQEDSAVYLCASSITGSTEAFFGQGTRLTVV.

This chain joins TRBV7-7 and TRBJ2-3; 14 bases agree with TRBD2. CDR3 length equals 16 residues. Losses at the gene ends were 5 bases for V and 6 bases for J; bases not matched to a gene: 7. Germline CDR1 SSHAT, CDR2 FNYEAQ (reference sequence). The CDR3 DNA sequence: TGTGCCAGCAGCCCGCGACTAGCGGGGGGGAGGGATACGCAGTATTTT. Its protein product is CASSPRLAGGRDTQYF.

The DNA for the CDR3 is TGTGCCAGCAGCAGGGGCCGGAACACTGAAGCTTTCTTT. This translates into CASSRGRNTEAFF. The chain combines TRBV28 with TRBJ1-1; D is possibly TRBD1 (6 bases). Trimming stripped 6 bases from V and 1 base from J, with 9 bases between. The germline V gene encodes CDR1 MDHEN and CDR2 SYDVKM. CDR3 length: 13 residues.